Here is one T cell receptor (beta chain) with its context. This sample was included in a study of blood T cell repertoires in COVID-19. Sequenced by immunoSEQ multiplex PCR; TCRdb stores in-frame clones only, minus some. The sample consists of about 150,000 clones, approximately 80% of them appearing once. The CDR3 consists of 15 residues. Per germline, CDR1 LGHNA and CDR2 YNFKEQ. The V gene end was trimmed by 5 bases and the J gene end by 6 bases; junction bases not matched to a gene: 6. Sequencing used peripheral blood. This sequence originates from a woman aged 45-65 years in a cohort sampled during active or convalescent COVID-19. The gene calls are TRBV4-2 and TRBJ2-7; 14 bases align to TRBD2. CDR3 sequence: CASSKGLAGALEQYF. The CDR3 DNA reads TGTGCCAGCAGCAAGGGACTAGCGGGGGCCCTCGAGCAGTACTTC.